This T cell receptor beta chain originates from a study of cytomegalovirus exposure and HLA in healthy donors. Germline lookup yields CDR1 SQVTM and CDR2 ANQGSEA. The CDR3 totals 11 residues. V lost 7 bases and J 2 bases, leaving 8 bases between the germline ends. The PCR used 60 Vbeta and 13 Jbeta primers. Sequenced by immunoSEQ multiplex PCR; TCRdb stores in-frame clones only, minus some. Among about 160,000 clones, roughly 84% were seen once, and the ten largest hold over 1.5%. The genes are TRBV29-1 and TRBJ1-2, with D perhaps TRBD1 (5 bases). This clonotype was obtained from a woman younger than 30 in good health and CMV-seronegative. The sample comprised PBMCs. The CDR3 spells CSATENYGYTF. CDR3 coding DNA: TGCAGCGCGACAGAGAACTATGGCTACACCTTC.